This T cell receptor beta chain was recorded in a study of cytomegalovirus exposure and HLA in healthy donors. Germline CDR1 and CDR2: SEHNR and FQNEAQ (reference sequence). The CDR3 is 17 amino acids. The ends lost 3 bases at V and 6 bases at J; junction bases unmatched: 11. This clone has more than one count but fewer than ten. Assay used: immunoSEQ multiplex PCR; TCRdb lists only in-frame clones, some missing. The repertoire holds 150,000 to 200,000 clones, with roughly 90% as singletons. The sample was PBMCs. The rearrangement joins TRBV7-9 to TRBJ2-3, with 11 bases that match TRBD2. This sequence originates from a woman aged 18-30 years in good health and CMV-seropositive. CDR3 in DNA: TGTGCCAGCAGCTTGACGACTAGCGGGATCCTGGTGGATACGCAGTATTTT. This codes for CASSLTTSGILVDTQYF.